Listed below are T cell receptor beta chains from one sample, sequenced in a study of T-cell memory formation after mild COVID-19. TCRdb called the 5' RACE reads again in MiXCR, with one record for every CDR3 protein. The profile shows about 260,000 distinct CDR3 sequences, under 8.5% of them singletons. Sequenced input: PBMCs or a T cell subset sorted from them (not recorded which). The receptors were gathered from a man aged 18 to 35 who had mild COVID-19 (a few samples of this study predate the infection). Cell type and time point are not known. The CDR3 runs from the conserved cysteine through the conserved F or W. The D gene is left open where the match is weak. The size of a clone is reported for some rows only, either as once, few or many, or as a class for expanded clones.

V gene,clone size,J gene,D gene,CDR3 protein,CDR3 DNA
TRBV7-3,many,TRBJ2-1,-,CASSLGDEQFF,TGTGCCAGCAGCTTAGGGGACGAGCAGTTCTTC
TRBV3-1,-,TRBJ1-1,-,CASSPRRLTEAFF,TGTGCCAGCAGCCCGAGGAGGCTCACTGAAGCTTTCTTT
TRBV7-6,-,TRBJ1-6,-,CASSQTDSNNSPLHF,TGTGCCAGCAGCCAGACCGACAGCAATAATTCACCCCTCCACTTT
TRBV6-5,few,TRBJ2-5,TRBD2,CASSYGLGTQETQYF,TGTGCCAGCAGTTATGGACTAGGGACCCAAGAGACCCAGTACTTC
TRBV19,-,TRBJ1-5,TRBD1,CASAGTGYQPQHF,TGTGCCAGTGCCGGGACAGGGTATCAGCCCCAGCATTTT
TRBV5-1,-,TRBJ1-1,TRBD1,CASSPRTGGVNTEAFF,TGCGCCAGCAGCCCCCGCACAGGGGGTGTGAACACTGAAGCTTTCTTT
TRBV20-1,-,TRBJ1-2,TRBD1,CSAGRGQGNGGNYGYTF,TGCAGTGCTGGGCGGGGACAGGGGAACGGTGGAAACTATGGCTACACCTTC
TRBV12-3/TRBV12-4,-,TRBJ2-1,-,CASSFRETFYNEQFF,TGTGCCAGCAGTTTCCGGGAGACTTTCTACAATGAGCAGTTCTTC
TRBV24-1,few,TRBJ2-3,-,CATSDLNTQYF,TGTGCCACCAGTGATTTGAATACGCAGTATTTT
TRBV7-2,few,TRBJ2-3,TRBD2,CASSLGWGGVDTQYF,TGTGCCAGCAGCTTAGGCTGGGGGGGTGTGGATACGCAGTATTTT
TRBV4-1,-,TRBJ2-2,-,CASSPPVGGELFF,TGCGCCAGCAGCCCTCCCGTTGGCGGGGAGCTGTTTTTT
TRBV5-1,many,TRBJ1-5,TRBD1,CASSPGQGGEPQHF,TGCGCCAGCAGCCCAGGACAGGGGGGCGAGCCCCAGCATTTT
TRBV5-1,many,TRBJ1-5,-,CASSLSQPQHF,TGCGCCAGCAGCTTATCTCAGCCCCAGCATTTT
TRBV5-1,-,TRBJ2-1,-,CASSPRGEISSYNEQFF,TGCGCCAGCAGCCCCAGGGGTGAAATCAGCTCCTACAATGAGCAGTTCTTC
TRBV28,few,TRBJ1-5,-,CASSLFSGVGQPQHF,TGTGCCAGCAGTTTGTTTTCGGGGGTCGGCCAGCCCCAGCATTTT
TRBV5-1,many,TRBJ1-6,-,CASSLDGEPINSPLHF,TGCGCCAGCAGCTTGGACGGGGAACCAATTAATTCACCCCTCCACTTT
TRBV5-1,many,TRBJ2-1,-,CASSPLIESEQFF,TGCGCCAGCAGCCCGCTGATTGAGAGTGAGCAGTTCTTC
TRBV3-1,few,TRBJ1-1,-,CASSQDEGANTEAFF,TGTGCCAGCAGCCAAGATGAAGGGGCGAACACTGAAGCTTTCTTT
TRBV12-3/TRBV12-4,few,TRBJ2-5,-,CASSFSGPQETQYF,TGTGCCAGCAGTTTTTCCGGACCCCAAGAGACCCAGTACTTC
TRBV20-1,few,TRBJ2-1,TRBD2,CSARMTSGSNEQFF,TGCAGTGCTAGAATGACTAGCGGATCCAATGAGCAGTTCTTC
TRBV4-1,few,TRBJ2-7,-,CASSQTPGNRPIRQYF,TGCGCCAGCAGCCAAACCCCGGGGAACAGACCTATACGGCAGTACTTC
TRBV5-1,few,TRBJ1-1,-,CASSLPEGTRIEAFF,TGCGCCAGCAGCCTTCCGGAGGGAACAAGGATTGAAGCTTTCTTT
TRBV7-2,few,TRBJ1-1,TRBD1,CASSSTAGTGRAEAFF,TGTGCCAGCAGCTCAACCGCCGGGACAGGGAGAGCTGAAGCTTTCTTT
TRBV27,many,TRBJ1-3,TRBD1,CASSPTGVSSGNTIYF,TGTGCCAGCAGTCCAACAGGGGTGAGCTCTGGAAACACCATATATTTT
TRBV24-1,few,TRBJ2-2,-,CATSKGANTGELFF,TGTGCCACCAGTAAAGGGGCCAACACCGGGGAGCTGTTTTTT
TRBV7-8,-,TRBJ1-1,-,CASSRSQNTEAFF,TGTGCCAGCAGCAGATCTCAGAACACTGAAGCTTTCTTT
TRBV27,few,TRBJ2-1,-,CASSLSRGYSNEQFF,TGTGCCAGCAGTTTATCGAGGGGGTATTCCAATGAGCAGTTCTTC
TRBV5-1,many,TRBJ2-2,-,CASSLRTDTGELFF,TGCGCCAGCAGCCTAAGAACAGACACCGGGGAGCTGTTTTTT
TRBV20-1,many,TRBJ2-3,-,CSARVSGTDTQYF,TGCAGTGCTAGAGTCAGCGGGACAGATACGCAGTATTTT
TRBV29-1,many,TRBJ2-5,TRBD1,CSVEPLPTGGETQYF,TGCAGCGTTGAACCCCTCCCGACAGGGGGGGAGACCCAGTACTTC
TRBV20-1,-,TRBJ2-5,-,CSATRTQETQYF,TGCAGTGCGACACGGACGCAAGAGACCCAGTACTTC
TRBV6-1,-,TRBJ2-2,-,CASSEYVGELFF,TGTGCCAGCAGTGAATATGTAGGGGAGCTGTTTTTT
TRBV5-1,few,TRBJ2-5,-,CASSPLTQVETQYF,TGCGCCAGCAGCCCGTTGACTCAAGTGGAGACCCAGTACTTC
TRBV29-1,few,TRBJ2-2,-,CSVEVDWEAGGGELFF,TGCAGCGTTGAAGTGGACTGGGAGGCTGGTGGCGGGGAGCTGTTTTTT
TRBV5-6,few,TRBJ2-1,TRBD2,CASSLRSGGLSDEQFF,TGTGCCAGCAGCCTGAGGTCGGGGGGGCTCTCCGATGAGCAGTTCTTC
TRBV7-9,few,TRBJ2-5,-,CASRTYQETQYF,TGTGCCAGTCGGACATACCAAGAGACCCAGTACTTC
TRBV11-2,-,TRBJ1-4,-,CASSLTLGAYEKLFF,TGTGCCAGCAGCTTAACACTGGGGGCGTATGAAAAACTGTTTTTT
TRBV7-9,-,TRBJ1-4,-,CASSLGLATNEKLFF,TGTGCCAGCAGCCTCGGACTGGCAACTAATGAAAAACTGTTTTTT
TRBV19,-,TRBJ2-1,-,CASSIDLRGEQFF,TGTGCCAGTAGTATAGATCTCAGGGGTGAGCAGTTCTTC
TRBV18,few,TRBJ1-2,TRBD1,CASSPEGQGSGYTF,TGTGCCAGCTCACCAGAGGGACAGGGTTCGGGCTACACCTTC
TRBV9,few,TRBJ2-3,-,CASSAGTTTDTQYF,TGTGCCAGCAGCGCCGGGACAACTACAGATACGCAGTATTTT
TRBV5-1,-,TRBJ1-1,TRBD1,CASSYTGAPNTEAFF,TGCGCCAGCAGTTATACAGGGGCGCCGAACACTGAAGCTTTCTTT
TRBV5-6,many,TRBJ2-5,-,CASSPMAMETQYF,TGTGCCAGCAGCCCGATGGCCATGGAGACCCAGTACTTC
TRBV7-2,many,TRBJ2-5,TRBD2,CASSSRRGEETQYF,TGTGCCAGCAGCTCGAGACGGGGGGAAGAGACCCAGTACTTC
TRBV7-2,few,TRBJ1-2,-,CASSLFNPGESYGYTF,TGTGCCAGCAGCTTATTTAACCCAGGGGAGAGCTATGGCTACACCTTC
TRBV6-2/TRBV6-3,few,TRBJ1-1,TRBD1,CASSYAGQDQPLNTEAFF,TGTGCCAGCAGTTACGCTGGACAGGACCAACCTCTGAACACTGAAGCTTTCTTT